Below are 27 T cell receptor beta chains sequenced from a single sample in a study of T cells of healthy individuals. TCRdb redid the calling of the 5' RACE reads with MiXCR, one entry per CDR3 protein. Here the sample spans 85,000 to 100,000 distinct CDR3 sequences, around 17% being singletons. Receptors originate from a human donor in good health.

V usage is TRBV14 and J usage is TRBJ2-1; weak D call: TRBD2 (5 bases). The germline V gene has CDR1 SGHDN and CDR2 FVKESK. The CDR3 sequence is 15 residues long. V lost 0 bases to trimming and J lost 12 bases, with 18 bases between them. The DNA for the CDR3 is TGTGCCAGCAGCCAAGACGGTTTCGGGCCCAGCGGGCAGTTCTTC. The encoded protein is CASSQDGFGPSGQFF.

The rearrangement joins TRBV4-1 to TRBJ2-3; D not resolved. Germline loops: CDR1 MGHRA, CDR2 YSYEKL. The CDR3 spans 14 residues. V gave up 6 bases and J gave up 0 bases, with 10 bases separating them. DNA for the CDR3: TGCGCCAGCAGTACAAGTCCGAGCACAGATACGCAGTATTTT. It is translated as CASSTSPSTDTQYF.

The chain has TRBV4-2 and TRBJ1-1; D gene uncertain. CDR1 and CDR2 (germline): LGHNA, YNFKEQ. V was shortened by 6 bases and J by 0 bases, with 8 bases between the two germline ends. The CDR3 sequence is 13 residues long. The CDR3 DNA reads TGTGCCAGCAGGCTGGTTATGAACACTGAAGCTTTCTTT. Translating gives CASRLVMNTEAFF.

This clonotype was detected a few times. CDR3 sequence: CASSQGAGQLNSGNTIYF. CDR3 DNA sequence: TGTGCCAGCAGCCAAGGTGCAGGACAGCTAAACTCTGGAAACACCATATATTTT. The chain has TRBV4-2 and TRBJ1-3, with D perhaps TRBD1 (6 bases). This CDR3 spans 18 amino acids. Germline assignment: CDR1 LGHNA and CDR2 YNFKEQ. Between the trimmed V and J ends, which lost 1 base and 0 bases, there was a span of 16 bases.

This clonotype showed up just a few times. This chain links TRBV6-2 or TRBV6-3 with TRBJ2-5, with D tentatively TRBD2 (5 bases). Germline lookup yields CDR1 MNHEY and CDR2 SVGEGT. Trimming removed 6 bases at V and 3 bases at J, with 17 bases between. This CDR3 is 15 amino acids long. The CDR3 loop reads CASRPSLGLEETQYF. For the CDR3, the DNA is TGTGCCAGCAGACCCTCACTAGGGTTGGAAGAGACCCAGTACTTC.

This clonotype has ten or more counts. The chain links TRBV27 to TRBJ2-3; tentative D call: TRBD1 (5 bases). Germline lookup yields CDR1 MNHEY and CDR2 SMNVEV (reference sequence). The CDR3 runs 13 residues. V was pared by 5 bases and J by 1 base, with 7 bases between. CDR3: CASSPQGTDTQYF. The CDR3 coding sequence is TGTGCCAGCAGTCCACAGGGCACAGATACGCAGTATTTT.

This clonotype was seen a few times. The rearrangement links TRBV4-1 to TRBJ2-6; 8 positions match TRBD2. Germline CDR1 reads MGHRA; CDR2 reads YSYEKL. V shed 4 bases, J shed 0 bases, and the junction held 11 bases outside the gene matches. The CDR3 extends over 19 amino acids. DNA of the CDR3: TGCGCCAGCAGCCGACTTAGCGGGGCCTTGAGCTCTGGGGCCAACGTCCTGACTTTC. Protein: CASSRLSGALSSGANVLTF.

The V call is TRBV20-1, the J call TRBJ1-4, with TRBD1 matching 7 bases. CDR3 length equals 18 residues. Trimming took 0 bases from V and 1 from J; bases not matched to a gene: 11. Germline CDR1 DFQATT, CDR2 SNEGSKA (reference sequence). The CDR3 nucleotides read TGCAGTGCTAGAGACTATACCCTCCGACAGGGAACTAATGAAAAACTGTTTTTT. Protein sequence: CSARDYTLRQGTNEKLFF.

This chain uses TRBV3-1 with TRBJ2-1, with 7 bases lining up with TRBD2. The CDR3 is 16 residues long. V trimming: 4 bases; J trimming: 2 bases; junction bases outside the gene matches: 8. CDR1 and CDR2 (germline): LGHDT, YNNKEL (reference sequence). Written as DNA, the CDR3 is TGTGCCAGCAGCCTTGGGAACCTAGCGGCCTACAATGAGCAGTTCTTC. Translating it yields CASSLGNLAAYNEQFF.

V gene TRBV4-3 combines with J gene TRBJ2-7; 10 bases fit TRBD1. The germline gives CDR1 LGHNA, CDR2 YSLEER. CDR3 length equals 16 residues. Trimming at V came to 2 bases and at J to 6 bases, leaving 10 bases not matched to a gene. The CDR3 nucleotides read TGCGCCAGCAGCCAAACACCGGGACAGGGGCTTGGCGAGCAGTACTTC. It yields the protein CASSQTPGQGLGEQYF.

This clonotype has a handful of counts. This chain links TRBV20-1 with TRBJ1-2, with D tentatively TRBD1 (6 bases). The CDR3 sequence is 12 residues long. Germline V gives CDR1 DFQATT, CDR2 SNEGSKA (reference sequence). V dropped 6 bases and J dropped 4 bases, with 12 bases sitting between them. CDR3 sequence reads: CSAPTGGYGYTF. As DNA, the CDR3 is TGCAGTGCCCCGACAGGAGGCTATGGCTACACCTTC.

The chain couples TRBV20-1 to TRBJ2-7; TRBD2 matches 8 bases. V lost 1 base to trimming and J lost 3 bases; unmatched junction nucleotides: 2. Germline lookup yields CDR1 DFQATT and CDR2 SNEGSKA (reference sequence). The CDR3 has 13 residues. The CDR3, as DNA: TGCAGTGCTAGAGCCGGGGGGGACTACGAGCAGTACTTC. It yields the protein CSARAGGDYEQYF.

This clonotype was picked up a small number of times. The genes are TRBV4-3 and TRBJ2-1, with 13 positions matching TRBD2. Germline values: CDR1 LGHNA, CDR2 YSLEER. The CDR3 spans 16 residues. V shed 2 bases, J shed 8 bases, and the junction held 6 bases outside the gene matches. Here the CDR3 reads CASSQRTSGSGYEQFF. CDR3 DNA sequence: TGCGCCAGCAGCCAACGGACTAGCGGGAGTGGGTATGAGCAGTTCTTC.

The J gene is TRBJ2-7, the V gene TRBV4-1, with 8 positions matching TRBD1. Losses at the gene ends were 1 base for V and 4 bases for J; bases not matched to a gene: 9. The CDR3 has 16 amino acids. CDR1 is MGHRA, CDR2 YSYEKL, per germline. The CDR3 sequence: CASSQGITGGVYEQYF. DNA for the CDR3: TGCGCCAGCAGCCAAGGGATCACAGGGGGTGTATACGAGCAGTACTTC.

In its sample, this clonotype was seen a few times. The chain links TRBV18 to TRBJ1-5; maybe TRBD1 (5 bases). Trimming left V 3 bases short and J 5 bases short, with 8 bases between. Germline CDR1 and CDR2: KGHSH and LQKENI. The CDR3 has 13 residues. CDR3 amino acids: CASSPSRDQPQHF. The DNA of the CDR3 is TGTGCCAGCTCACCGTCCAGGGATCAGCCCCAGCATTTT.

This clonotype was detected many times. The chain couples TRBV6-2 or TRBV6-3 to TRBJ1-1; 11 nucleotides agree with TRBD1. The CDR3 is 17 amino acids. The junction had 18 bases not matched to a gene; V was cut back by 8 bases and J by 7 bases. In germline, CDR1 is MNHEY, CDR2 SVGEGT. In DNA form, the CDR3 reads TGTGCCAGCCTCAGCCATGGATTCGGACAGGGGGCGAATGAAGCTTTCTTT. It is translated as CASLSHGFGQGANEAFF.

This clonotype was counted between two and nine times. The chain combines TRBV12-3 or TRBV12-4 with TRBJ2-3; 7 bases are a match to TRBD2. The CDR3 spans 17 residues. Trimming removed 5 bases from V and 2 bases from J; junction bases left unmatched: 13. CDR3 loop: CASSPRTGGGPTDTQYF. In DNA, the CDR3 is TGTGCCAGCAGTCCCCGGACGGGCGGGGGACCCACAGATACGCAGTATTTT.

This clonotype was detected a few times. V usage is TRBV4-3 and J usage is TRBJ2-4; 13 nucleotides align to TRBD2. Germline loops: CDR1 LGHNA, CDR2 YSLEER. V was clipped by 2 bases and J by 1 base; unmatched bases: 5. This CDR3 has 18 residues. The CDR3 spells CASSQSGLAGTAKNIQYF. As DNA, the CDR3 is TGCGCCAGCAGCCAATCGGGACTAGCGGGGACTGCCAAAAACATTCAGTACTTC.

Notes on this clonotype: A much larger clone lies one base from this, so it may be a read error. The chain couples TRBV4-1 to TRBJ2-5; 7 bases agree with TRBD2. CDR1 MGHRA and CDR2 YSYEKL come from the germline V gene. The CDR3 extends over 14 amino acids. After removal of 1 base from V and 3 bases from J, the junction contained 2 bases not matched to a gene. DNA for the CDR3: TGCGCCAGCAGCCAAGGGACTAGAGAAGAGACCCAGTACTTC. This codes for CASSQGTREETQYF.

Ten or more counts support this clonotype. The CDR3 protein is CASSLRPERETQYF. For the CDR3, the DNA is TGTGCCAGCAGTTTAAGGCCCGAAAGAGAGACCCAGTACTTC. This rearrangement joins TRBV12-3 or TRBV12-4 to TRBJ2-5; D remains unclear. This CDR3 is built from 14 residues. With 2 bases removed from V and 4 bases from J, the gap between germline ends came to 11 bases.

This clonotype was recorded at least ten times. The V call is TRBV27, the J call TRBJ1-4; 8 bases align to TRBD1. The germline gives CDR1 MNHEY, CDR2 SMNVEV (reference sequence). The CDR3 runs 14 residues. V dropped 5 bases and J dropped 4; count of bases not matched to a gene: 3. For the CDR3, the DNA is TGTGCCAGCAGTAGGGACAGGAATAATGAAAAACTGTTTTTT. This sequence encodes CASSRDRNNEKLFF.

This clonotype appeared many times. J is TRBJ2-3 and V is TRBV2; D is ambiguous. The CDR3 loop spans 12 amino acids. V gave up 6 bases and J gave up 2 bases, with 6 bases separating them. Germline V gene data show CDR1 as SNHLY and CDR2 as FYNNEI. The CDR3 spells CASRGYTDTQYF. Written as DNA, the CDR3 is TGTGCCAGCAGGGGCTACACAGATACGCAGTATTTT.

The CDR3 DNA is TGCGCCAGCAGCTTGGAGGAAGAGACCCAGTACTTC. Its protein is CASSLEEETQYF. The rearrangement joins TRBV5-1 to TRBJ2-5; D ambiguous. CDR1 and CDR2 from the germline V gene are SGHRS and YFSETQ. This CDR3 contains 12 residues. V shed 0 bases and J shed 3 bases, with 3 bases lying between them.

In this sample, this clonotype turned up many times. The V call is TRBV15, the J call TRBJ2-7, with D perhaps matching TRBD1 (5 bases). V lost 0 bases and J 0 bases, leaving 9 bases between the germline ends. From germline, CDR1 is LNHNV and CDR2 YYDKDF (reference sequence). This CDR3 has 15 amino acids. CDR3 coding DNA: TGTGCCACCAGCAGAGATCTGCAGGGCTCCTACGAGCAGTACTTC. Translated, it gives CATSRDLQGSYEQYF.

This clonotype has only a few counts. The chain is built from TRBV7-2 and TRBJ1-2; no reliable D call. This CDR3 is 13 amino acids long. V lost 5 bases and J 5 bases, leaving 12 bases between the germline ends. Germline assignment: CDR1 SGHTA and CDR2 FQGNSA. CDR3 region: CASSRGGGYGYTF. CDR3 coding DNA: TGTGCCAGCAGCCGAGGAGGTGGATATGGCTACACCTTC.

This clonotype was seen at least ten times. This chain joins TRBV10-2 and TRBJ2-1; D might be TRBD2 (6 bases). V shed 7 bases and J shed 6 bases, with 22 bases lying between them. Germline CDR1 and CDR2: WSHSY and SAAADI. The CDR3 is made up of 16 amino acids. The CDR3 reads CASIPGRGKGVNEQFF. The CDR3 nucleotides are TGCGCCAGCATTCCAGGTCGGGGGAAAGGTGTCAATGAGCAGTTCTTC.

This clonotype has more than one count but fewer than ten. The V call is TRBV20-1, the J call TRBJ2-2; D is tentatively TRBD1 or TRBD2 (5 bases each). The CDR3 totals 13 residues. In germline, CDR1 is DFQATT, CDR2 SNEGSKA (reference sequence). The CDR3 loop is CRAQGPAAGELFF. The CDR3 coding sequence is TGCAGGGCCCAGGGACCCGCGGCCGGGGAGCTGTTTTTT.